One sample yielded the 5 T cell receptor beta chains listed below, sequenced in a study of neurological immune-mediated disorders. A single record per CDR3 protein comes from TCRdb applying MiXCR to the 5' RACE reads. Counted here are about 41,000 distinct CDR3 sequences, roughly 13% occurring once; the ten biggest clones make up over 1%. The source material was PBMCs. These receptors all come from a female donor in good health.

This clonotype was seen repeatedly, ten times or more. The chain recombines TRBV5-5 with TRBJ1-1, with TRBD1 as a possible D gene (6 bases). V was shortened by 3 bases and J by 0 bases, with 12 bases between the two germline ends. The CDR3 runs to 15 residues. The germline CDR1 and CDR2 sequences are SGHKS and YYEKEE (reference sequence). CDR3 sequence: CASSSRTVLNTEAFF. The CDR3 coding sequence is TGTGCCAGCAGCTCACGGACAGTTTTGAACACTGAAGCTTTCTTT.

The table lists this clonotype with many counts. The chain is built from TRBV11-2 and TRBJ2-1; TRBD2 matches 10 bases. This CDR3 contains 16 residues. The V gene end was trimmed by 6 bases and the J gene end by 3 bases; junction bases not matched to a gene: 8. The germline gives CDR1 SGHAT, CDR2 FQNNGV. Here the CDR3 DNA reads TGTGCCAGCAGTTTACCCCTAGCGGGAGACTACAATGAGCAGTTCTTC. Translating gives CASSLPLAGDYNEQFF.

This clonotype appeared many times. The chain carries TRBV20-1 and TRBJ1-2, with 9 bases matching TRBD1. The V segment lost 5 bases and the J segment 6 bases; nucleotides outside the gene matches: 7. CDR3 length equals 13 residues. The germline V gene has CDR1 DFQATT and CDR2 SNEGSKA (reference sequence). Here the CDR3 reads CSARDRVGHGYTF. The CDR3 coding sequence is TGCAGTGCTCGGGACAGGGTTGGCCATGGCTACACCTTC.

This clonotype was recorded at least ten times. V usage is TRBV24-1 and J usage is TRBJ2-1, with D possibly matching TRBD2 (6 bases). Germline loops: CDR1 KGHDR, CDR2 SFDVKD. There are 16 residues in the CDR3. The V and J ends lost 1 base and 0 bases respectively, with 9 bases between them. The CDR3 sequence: CATSDFWGDSYNEQFF. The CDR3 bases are TGTGCCACCAGTGATTTTTGGGGGGACTCCTACAATGAGCAGTTCTTC.

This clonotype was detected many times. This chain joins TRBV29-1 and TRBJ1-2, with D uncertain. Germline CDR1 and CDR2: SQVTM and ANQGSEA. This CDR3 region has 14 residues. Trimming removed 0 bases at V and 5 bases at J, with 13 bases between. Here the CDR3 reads CSVEDLPYRYGYTF. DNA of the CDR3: TGCAGCGTTGAAGATCTCCCCTACCGTTATGGCTACACCTTC.